The T cell receptor (beta chain) under discussion was sequenced for a study of blood T cells in healthy people across ages. This clonotype appeared a single time. Sample-barcoded 5' priming and a J-beta primer mix drove a second PCR of about 6 to 12 cycles. Through a template-switch adaptor with 12 random nucleotides, each cDNA molecule received a tag. A single record per CDR3 protein comes from TCRdb applying MiXCR to the 5' RACE reads. The table records about 380,000 distinct CDR3 sequences, about 52% of them present only once. The CDR3 extends over 14 amino acids. Trimming took off 4 bases at V and 4 bases at J, with 14 bases between the two ends. Germline loops: CDR1 MDHEN, CDR2 SYDVKM.

The chain uses TRBV28 and TRBJ2-7, with D perhaps assigned TRBD1 or TRBD2 (6 bases each). The sequence came from a man in his sixties in good health. Material for sequencing was blood. In DNA form, the CDR3 reads TGTGCCAGCAGTTACGGGGGACAACCGTACGAGCAGTACTTC. It codes for CASSYGGQPYEQYF.